Shown below are 21 T cell receptor beta chains from a single sample sequenced in a study of shared clonotypes between healthy human individuals. Profiling relied on immunoSEQ multiplex PCR, and the TCRdb table lists in-frame clones only, not all of them. This table has under 650,000 clones, almost 97% appearing once. Sequenced material: naive CD4+ T cells sorted from blood. The subset here: CD45RA+ positively selected. Source of these receptors: a young woman in good health.

The rearrangement joins TRBV5-6 to TRBJ1-6; D gene unclear. The CDR3 consists of 14 residues. Germline assignment: CDR1 SGHDT and CDR2 YYEEEE. Trimming removed 2 bases at V and 5 bases at J, with 8 bases between. The CDR3 sequence is CASSFSGNNSPLHF. CDR3 nucleotides: TGTGCCAGCAGCTTTTCAGGCAATAATTCACCCCTCCACTTT.

The V call is TRBV6-5, the J call TRBJ2-7; TRBD1 is a possible D gene (5 bases). This CDR3 region has 13 residues. The germline V gene encodes CDR1 MNHEY and CDR2 SVGAGI. Trimming took off 2 bases at V and 8 bases at J, with 13 bases between the two ends. The CDR3 DNA reads as TGTGCCAGCAGTTACGGGCAGGGTCCAAAGCAGTACTTC. This sequence encodes CASSYGQGPKQYF.

The J gene is TRBJ1-5, the V gene TRBV2; D is undetermined. Germline V gene data show CDR1 as SNHLY and CDR2 as FYNNEI. Trimming took 6 bases from V and 3 from J, leaving 6 bases between them. The CDR3 is made up of 12 amino acids. CDR3 bases: TGTGCCAGCAGCGCACTCAATCAGCCCCAGCATTTT. As protein: CASSALNQPQHF. Drawing the rest from reference TRBV2 and TRBJ1-5, the complete variable domain is EPEVTQTPSHQVTQMGQEVILRCVPISNHLYFYWYRQILGQKVEFLVSFYNNEISEKSEIFDDQFSVERPDGSNFTLKIRSTKLEDSAMYFCASSALNQPQHFGDGTRLSIL.

V usage is TRBV6-5 and J usage is TRBJ2-3; the D is unclear. Trimming stripped 2 bases from V and 1 base from J, with 13 bases between. The CDR3 length is 16 residues. The germline V gene encodes CDR1 MNHEY and CDR2 SVGAGI. DNA for the CDR3: TGTGCCAGCAGTTACGGTGGAAGGTGGGGCACAGATACGCAGTATTTT. This sequence encodes CASSYGGRWGTDTQYF.

A single count supports this clone. This rearrangement joins TRBV29-1 to TRBJ2-7; D possibly matches TRBD1 or TRBD2 (6 bases each). Germline V gene data show CDR1 as SQVTM and CDR2 as ANQGSEA. The V end lost 5 bases, the J end lost 4 bases, and 12 bases lay between the germline ends. The CDR3 runs to 12 residues. CDR3 loop: CSVSQGRYEQYF. CDR3 DNA sequence: TGCAGCGTTTCTCAGGGGAGGTACGAGCAGTACTTC.

This chain connects TRBV28 to TRBJ1-5, with 9 bases that match TRBD1. V shed 2 bases, J shed 4 bases, and the junction held 6 bases outside the gene matches. CDR3 length: 16 residues. The germline V gene has CDR1 MDHEN and CDR2 SYDVKM. This chain's CDR3 is CASSLGGQGWNQPQHF. CDR3 in DNA: TGTGCCAGCAGTTTAGGGGGACAGGGCTGGAATCAGCCCCAGCATTTT.

V usage is TRBV6-5 and J usage is TRBJ2-1; D remains ambiguous. Germline CDR1 is MNHEY and CDR2 is SVGAGI. V gave up 2 bases and J gave up 7 bases, with 6 bases separating them. CDR3 length: 12 amino acids. The CDR3 sequence is CASSYPQNEQFF. For the CDR3, the DNA is TGTGCCAGCAGTTACCCCCAGAATGAGCAGTTCTTC.

This chain uses TRBV6-6 with TRBJ2-7, with TRBD2 matching over 9 bases. In germline, CDR1 is MNHNY, CDR2 SVGAGI (reference sequence). V shed 3 bases, J shed 5 bases, and the junction held 8 bases outside the gene matches. CDR3 length: 15 residues. CDR3 in DNA: TGTGCCAGCAGTTATAGGAGGCGGGAGGGGCACGAGCAGTACTTC. It encodes CASSYRRREGHEQYF.

This rearrangement joins TRBV27 to TRBJ2-5; 8 positions agree with TRBD2. The J call is in doubt because the DNA end fits TRBJ2-7 better. CDR3 length equals 17 residues. The germline V gene has CDR1 MNHEY and CDR2 SMNVEV (reference sequence). The CDR3 protein is CASSPYRLARSSYEQYF. The CDR3 region has the DNA TGTGCCAGCAGTCCCTACAGACTAGCGAGAAGCTCCTACGAGCAGTACTTC.

V gene TRBV10-3 combines with J gene TRBJ2-3; D remains ambiguous. Germline V gene sequence: CDR1 ENHRY, CDR2 SYGVKD. This CDR3 region has 15 residues. With 0 bases removed from V and 8 bases from J, the gap between germline ends came to 15 bases. DNA of the CDR3: TGTGCCATCAGTGAGTCGATCGTCCAACCAGGTACGCAGTATTTT. It translates to CAISESIVQPGTQYF.

Only one count was recorded for this clone. The rearrangement joins TRBV15 to TRBJ2-5; 10 positions agree with TRBD2. V was clipped by 1 base and J by 6 bases; unmatched bases: 5. This CDR3 is built from 15 residues. CDR1 and CDR2 (germline): LNHNV, YYDKDF (reference sequence). This chain's CDR3 is CATSRAGTSAKTQYF. The CDR3 DNA follows: TGTGCCACCAGCAGAGCCGGGACTAGCGCAAAGACCCAGTACTTC.

The chain employs TRBV9 and TRBJ2-2; 7 positions agree with TRBD1. Germline trimming cut 4 bases from V and 0 bases from J; bases unmatched to any gene: 3. Germline V gene data show CDR1 as SGDLS and CDR2 as YYNGEE. The CDR3 runs to 15 residues. Here the CDR3 DNA reads TGTGCCAGCAGCACGACAGGGTCGAACACCGGGGAGCTGTTTTTT. Translation: CASSTTGSNTGELFF. The whole variable domain, remainder taken from reference TRBV9 and TRBJ2-2, is DSGVTQTPKHLITATGQRVTLRCSPRSGDLSVYWYQQSLDQGLQFLIQYYNGEERAKGNILERFSAQQFPDLHSELNLSSLELGDSALYFCASSTTGSNTGELFFGEGSRLTVL.

The J gene is TRBJ2-1, the V gene TRBV7-9; D is undetermined. This CDR3 contains 15 residues. Trimming cost V 2 bases and J 5 bases, with 13 bases left between them. Germline CDR1 reads SEHNR; CDR2 reads FQNEAQ (reference sequence). CDR3 in amino acids: CASSLSENLNNEQFF. CDR3 nucleotides: TGTGCCAGCAGCTTAAGCGAGAACTTGAACAATGAGCAGTTCTTC.

The chain links TRBV28 to TRBJ1-3; TRBD1 aligns across 12 bases. CDR3 size: 14 residues. In germline, CDR1 is MDHEN, CDR2 SYDVKM. With V trimmed by 9 bases and J by 8 bases, 8 bases remained unmatched. The CDR3 coding sequence is TGTGCCAGTGGGACAGGGGGCCTCGGGGACACCATATATTTT. It codes for CASGTGGLGDTIYF.

The chain carries TRBV18 and TRBJ2-5; D is uncertain. The CDR3 sequence is 14 residues long. CDR1 and CDR2 (germline): KGHSH, LQKENI. V was shortened by 1 base and J by 2 bases, with 8 bases between the two germline ends. DNA of the CDR3: TGTGCCAGCTCACCACTCCGGAGACAAGAGACCCAGTACTTC. Amino acids: CASSPLRRQETQYF.

On this clone: Within the sample, other DNA sequences also encode this same CDR3. This chain links TRBV27 with TRBJ2-5; D not resolved. This CDR3 is built from 11 residues. V gave up 6 bases and J gave up 5 bases, with 7 bases separating them. The V gene's germline CDR1 is MNHEY and CDR2 SMNVEV (reference sequence). The CDR3: CASSLGETQYF. CDR3 nucleotides: TGTGCCAGCAGCCTCGGGGAGACCCAGTACTTC.

V and J are TRBV6-5 and TRBJ1-5; tentatively, D is TRBD1 (5 bases). CDR1 MNHEY and CDR2 SVGAGI come from the germline V gene. V was clipped by 2 bases and J by 5 bases, with 13 bases between them. The CDR3 sequence is 15 residues long. CDR3 loop: CASSYGRLGDQPQHF. In DNA, the CDR3 is TGTGCCAGCAGTTACGGAAGACTAGGGGATCAGCCCCAGCATTTT.

V is TRBV21-1 and J is TRBJ1-2; the D call of TRBD1 is as the table states it, not checked on the DNA. TRBV21-1 is a pseudogene. The CDR3 length is 15 residues. The chain's CDR3 is CASSKKGDSNYGYTF. The CDR3 DNA follows: TGTGCCAGCAGCAAGAAGGGGGATTCTAACTATGGCTACACCTTC.

This clone is a singleton in its sample. This sequence joins TRBV28 and TRBJ1-1; D is perhaps TRBD1 (6 bases). CDR1 and CDR2 from the germline V gene are MDHEN and SYDVKM. This CDR3 spans 17 amino acids. V lost 3 bases to trimming and J lost 0 bases, with 17 bases between them. CDR3 region: CASSFLRGHTMNTEAFF. In nucleotides, the CDR3 is TGTGCCAGCAGTTTTCTGAGGGGACACACCATGAACACTGAAGCTTTCTTT.

This rearrangement joins TRBV28 to TRBJ1-5; perhaps TRBD1 as D (6 bases). The V gene's germline CDR1 is MDHEN and CDR2 SYDVKM. The V end was cut by 2 bases, the J end by 5 bases, with 13 bases between. The CDR3 length is 15 residues. CDR3 coding DNA: TGTGCCAGCAGTTTAGCCACAGGGAGTCATCAGCCCCAGCATTTT. Protein sequence: CASSLATGSHQPQHF.

The J gene is TRBJ1-3, the V gene TRBV6-5; D ambiguous. V was trimmed by 5 bases and J by 3 bases, leaving 8 bases between them. This CDR3 contains 13 residues. From germline, CDR1 is MNHEY and CDR2 SVGAGI. The CDR3 is CASSMDGGNTIYF. The CDR3, as DNA: TGTGCCAGCAGTATGGACGGTGGAAACACCATATATTTT.